The 9 T cell receptor beta chains below all came from one sample that was sequenced in a study of blood T cell repertoires in COVID-19. Method: immunoSEQ multiplex PCR; TCRdb's copy keeps in-frame clones and lacks some. Of 140,000 to 150,000 clones in the sample, 88% were seen once. Sample: peripheral blood. Receptors originate from a human donor in a cohort sampled during active COVID-19.

A single count supports this clone. The chain has TRBV7-9 and TRBJ2-1; maybe TRBD2 (5 bases). The CDR3 is 12 amino acids. The ends were cut back, 4 bases at V and 9 bases at J, with 10 bases in the middle. Germline loops: CDR1 SEHNR, CDR2 FQNEAQ (reference sequence). This CDR3 reads CASSSLAGEQFF. CDR3 nucleotides: TGTGCCAGCAGCTCCCTAGCAGGTGAGCAGTTCTTC.

The chain combines TRBV6-5 with TRBJ2-7, with a weak D call TRBD2 (7 bases). This CDR3 spans 16 amino acids. Germline CDR1 MNHEY, CDR2 SVGAGI. Trimming pared 0 bases from V and 3 bases from J, leaving 15 bases between. DNA of the CDR3: TGTGCCAGCAGTTACTCCACAGGGACGGGAGGCTACGAGCAGTACTTC. Translated: CASSYSTGTGGYEQYF.

The chain recombines TRBV5-8 with TRBJ1-4; 10 positions match TRBD1. Germline CDR1 reads SGHTS; CDR2 reads YDEGEE. Trimming took 5 bases from V and 4 from J; bases not matched to a gene: 5. This CDR3 has 15 amino acids. CDR3: CASRPRDRGNEKLFF. DNA for the CDR3: TGTGCCAGCAGGCCCCGGGACAGGGGTAATGAAAAACTGTTTTTT.

This clone was detected only a few times. The gene calls are TRBV7-3 and TRBJ2-7; the D gene is possibly TRBD2 (6 bases). Trimming left V 5 bases short and J 7 bases short, with 12 bases between. The CDR3 length is 12 residues. Looked up from germline, CDR1 is SGHTA and CDR2 is FQGTGA. CDR3 sequence: CASSVGTGEQYF. Written as DNA, the CDR3 is TGTGCCAGCAGCGTCGGGACTGGTGAGCAGTACTTC. Full variable domain (outside the CDR3, taken from reference TRBV7-3 and TRBJ2-7): GAGVSQTPSNKVTEKGKYVELRCDPISGHTALYWYRQSLGQGPEFLIYFQGTGAADDSGLPNDRFFAVRPEGSVSTLKIQRTERGDSAVYLCASSVGTGEQYFGPGTRLTVT.

This clone was picked up a small number of times. The chain combines TRBV6-4 with TRBJ1-5, with 10 nucleotides matching TRBD1. Germline CDR1 and CDR2: MRHNA and SNTAGT. This CDR3 region has 13 residues. V trimming: 9 bases; J trimming: 7 bases; junction bases outside the gene matches: 6. The CDR3, as DNA: TGTGCCAGAGGGACAGGGGTACGGCAGCCCCAGCATTTT. Translating it yields CARGTGVRQPQHF.

The chain links TRBV24-1 to TRBJ2-1, with D tentatively TRBD1 (5 bases). V was trimmed by 3 bases and J by 5 bases, leaving 16 bases between them. Germline-derived CDR1 and CDR2 are KGHDR and SFDVKD. The CDR3 loop spans 16 amino acids. As DNA, the CDR3 is TGTGCCACCAGTGATCAAGGGGTGGGGCCCAACAATGAGCAGTTCTTC. Amino acids: CATSDQGVGPNNEQFF.

The V gene is TRBV19, the J gene TRBJ1-5; 8 bases line up with TRBD1. CDR1 LNHDA and CDR2 SQIVND come from the germline V gene (reference sequence). The V and J ends lost 4 bases and 4 bases, in that order; junction bases with no gene match: 6. The CDR3 extends over 15 amino acids. The CDR3 DNA reads TGTGCCAGTAGTACCGGGCGGACAGGGAATCAGCCCCAGCATTTT. It yields the protein CASSTGRTGNQPQHF.

The J gene is TRBJ1-2, the V gene TRBV29-1; a weak D match, TRBD1 (5 bases). In germline, CDR1 is SQVTM, CDR2 ANQGSEA. The CDR3 is 14 amino acids. V was shortened by 6 bases and J by 4 bases, with 18 bases between the two germline ends. The CDR3 protein is CSVAGRTTLYGYTF. CDR3 in DNA: TGCAGCGTGGCGGGACGGACCACTCTCTATGGCTACACCTTC.

This chain links TRBV9 with TRBJ2-2, with D tentatively TRBD2 (5 bases). V lost 0 bases and J lost 6, with 9 bases in between. The CDR3 has 14 amino acids. The germline CDR1 and CDR2 sequences are SGDLS and YYNGEE. The CDR3 sequence is CASSVVGSAGELFF. For the CDR3, the DNA is TGTGCCAGCAGCGTAGTGGGGAGTGCCGGGGAGCTGTTTTTT.